This TCR beta chain was captured by sequencing in a study of OX40 agonist ivuxolimab in advanced cancers. At the level of the study: Three patients got partial responses; one had hepatocellular carcinoma and two had cutaneous melanoma.

On this clone itself: The antigen remains unidentified.

Some clones are missing from TCRdb's copy, which holds only in-frame ones; the method was immunoSEQ multiplex PCR. The sample lists approximately 160,000 clones, approximately 94% occurring once. The CDR3 consists of 18 residues. Germline lookup yields CDR1 LNHDA and CDR2 SQIVND (reference sequence). V lost 7 bases and J lost 4, with 27 bases in between. Broader study findings: In the 0.1 to 3.0 mg/kg range, CD4+ and CD8+ blood T cells had expanded clonally by week 6.

This chain connects TRBV19 to TRBJ2-3; D might be TRBD1 or TRBD2, each matching 5 bases. The source is an adult with an advanced solid tumor such as melanoma, head and neck, liver or kidney cancer. The specimen comprised CD4+ or CD8+ T cells sorted from blood, sampled in a trial of the OX40 agonist ivuxolimab. CDR3 residues: CASTRKDLGTATPDTQYF. CDR3 coding DNA: TGTGCCAGTACCAGGAAGGACCTGGGGACGGCGACCCCAGATACGCAGTATTTT.